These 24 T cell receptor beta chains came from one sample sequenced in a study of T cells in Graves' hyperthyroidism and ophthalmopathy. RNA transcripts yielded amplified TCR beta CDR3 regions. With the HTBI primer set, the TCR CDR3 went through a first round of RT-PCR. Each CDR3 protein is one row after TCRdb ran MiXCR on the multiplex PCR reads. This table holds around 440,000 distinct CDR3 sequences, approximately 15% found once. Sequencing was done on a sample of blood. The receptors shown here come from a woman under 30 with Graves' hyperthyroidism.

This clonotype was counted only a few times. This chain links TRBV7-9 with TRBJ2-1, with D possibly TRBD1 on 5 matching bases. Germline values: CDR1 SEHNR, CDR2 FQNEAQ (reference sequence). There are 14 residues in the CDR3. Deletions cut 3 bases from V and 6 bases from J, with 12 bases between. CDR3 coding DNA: TGTGCCAGCAGCTTTGGACATACCGGCAATGAGCAGTTCTTC. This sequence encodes CASSFGHTGNEQFF.

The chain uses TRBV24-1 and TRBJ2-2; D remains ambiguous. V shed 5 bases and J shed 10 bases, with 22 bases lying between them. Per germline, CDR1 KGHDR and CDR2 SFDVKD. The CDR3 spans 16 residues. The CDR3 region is CATSVTVSSPSPELFF. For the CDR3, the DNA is TGTGCCACCAGTGTTACGGTTTCCTCACCCTCCCCGGAGCTGTTTTTT.

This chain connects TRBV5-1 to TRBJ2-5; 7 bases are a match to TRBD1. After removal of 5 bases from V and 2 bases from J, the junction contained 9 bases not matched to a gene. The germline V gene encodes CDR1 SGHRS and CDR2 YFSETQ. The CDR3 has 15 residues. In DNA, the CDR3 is TGCGCCAGCAGTCTTACAGGGGTACCGCAAGAGACCCAGTACTTC. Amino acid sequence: CASSLTGVPQETQYF.

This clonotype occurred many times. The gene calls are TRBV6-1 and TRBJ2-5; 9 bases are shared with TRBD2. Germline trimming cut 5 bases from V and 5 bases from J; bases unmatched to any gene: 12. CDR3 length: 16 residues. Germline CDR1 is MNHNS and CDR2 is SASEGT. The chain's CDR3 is CASSLRAGGPSETQYF. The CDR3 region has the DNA TGTGCCAGCAGTTTGAGAGCGGGGGGCCCGTCTGAGACCCAGTACTTC.

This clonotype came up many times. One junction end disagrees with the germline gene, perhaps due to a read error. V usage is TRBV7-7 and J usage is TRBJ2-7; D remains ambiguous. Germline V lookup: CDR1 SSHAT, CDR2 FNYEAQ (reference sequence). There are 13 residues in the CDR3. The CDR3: CASSFQGSHEQYF. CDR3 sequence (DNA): TGTGCTAGCAGCTTTCAAGGAAGTCACGAGCAGTACTTC.

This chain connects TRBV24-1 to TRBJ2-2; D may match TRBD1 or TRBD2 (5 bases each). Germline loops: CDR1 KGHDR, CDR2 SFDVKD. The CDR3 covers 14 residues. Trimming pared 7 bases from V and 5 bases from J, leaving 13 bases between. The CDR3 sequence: CATRGVGGTGELFF. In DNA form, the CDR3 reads TGTGCCACCAGGGGTGTTGGGGGTACCGGGGAGCTGTTTTTT.

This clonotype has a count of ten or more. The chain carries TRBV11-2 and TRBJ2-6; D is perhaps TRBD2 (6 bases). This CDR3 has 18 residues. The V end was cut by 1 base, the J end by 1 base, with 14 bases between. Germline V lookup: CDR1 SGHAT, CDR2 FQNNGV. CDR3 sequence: CASSLGGSGLSGANVLTF. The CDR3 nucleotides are TGTGCCAGCAGCTTAGGAGGGAGCGGGTTGTCTGGGGCCAACGTCCTGACTTTC.

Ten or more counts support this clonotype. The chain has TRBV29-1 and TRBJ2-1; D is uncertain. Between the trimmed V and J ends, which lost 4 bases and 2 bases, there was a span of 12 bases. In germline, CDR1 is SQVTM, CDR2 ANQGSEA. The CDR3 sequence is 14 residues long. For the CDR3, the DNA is TGCAGCGTTGCTCGTGCCCAAACCTACAATGAGCAGTTCTTC. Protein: CSVARAQTYNEQFF.

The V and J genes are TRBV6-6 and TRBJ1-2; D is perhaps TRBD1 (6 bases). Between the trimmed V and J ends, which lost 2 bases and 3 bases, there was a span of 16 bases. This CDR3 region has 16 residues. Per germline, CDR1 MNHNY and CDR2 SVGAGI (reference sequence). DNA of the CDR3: TGTGCCAGCAGTTACGGCGGGGGCAGGGAGGACTATGGCTACACCTTC. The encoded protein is CASSYGGGREDYGYTF.

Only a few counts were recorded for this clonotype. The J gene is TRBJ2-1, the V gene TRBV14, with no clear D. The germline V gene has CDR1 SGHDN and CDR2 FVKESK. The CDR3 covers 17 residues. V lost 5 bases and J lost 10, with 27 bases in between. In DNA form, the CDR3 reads TGTGCCAGCAGCATCCTCTCCCATCGGTCCAGGCCCCGAGAGCAGTTCTTC. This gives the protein CASSILSHRSRPREQFF.

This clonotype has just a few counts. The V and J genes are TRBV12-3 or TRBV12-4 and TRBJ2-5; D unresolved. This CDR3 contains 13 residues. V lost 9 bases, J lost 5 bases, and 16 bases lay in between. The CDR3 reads CASRYPAGETQYF. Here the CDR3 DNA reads TGTGCCAGTAGATATCCAGCTGGTGAGACCCAGTACTTC.

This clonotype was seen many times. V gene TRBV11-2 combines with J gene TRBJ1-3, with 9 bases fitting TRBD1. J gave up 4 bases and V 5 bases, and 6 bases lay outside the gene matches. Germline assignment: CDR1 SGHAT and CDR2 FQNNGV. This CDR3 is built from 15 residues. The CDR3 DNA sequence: TGTGCCAGCAGCGAGGGACAGGGATCAGGAAACACCATATATTTT. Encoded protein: CASSEGQGSGNTIYF.

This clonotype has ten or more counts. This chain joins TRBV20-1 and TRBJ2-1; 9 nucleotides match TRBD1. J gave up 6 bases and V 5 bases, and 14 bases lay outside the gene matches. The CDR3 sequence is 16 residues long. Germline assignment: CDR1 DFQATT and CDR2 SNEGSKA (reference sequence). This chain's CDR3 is CSAGNRGRGVPNEQFF. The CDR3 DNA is TGCAGTGCTGGAAACAGGGGGCGAGGGGTTCCCAATGAGCAGTTCTTC.

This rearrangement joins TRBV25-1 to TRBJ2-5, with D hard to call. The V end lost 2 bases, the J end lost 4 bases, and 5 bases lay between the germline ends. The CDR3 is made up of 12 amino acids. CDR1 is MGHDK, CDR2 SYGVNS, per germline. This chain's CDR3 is CASSEDTETQYF. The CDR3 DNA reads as TGTGCCAGCAGTGAAGATACAGAGACCCAGTACTTC. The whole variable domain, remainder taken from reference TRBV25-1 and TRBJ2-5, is EADIYQTPRYLVIGTGKKITLECSQTMGHDKMYWYQQDPGMELHLIHYSYGVNSTEKGDLSSESTVSRIRTEHFPLTLESARPSHTSQYLCASSEDTETQYFGPGTRLLVL.

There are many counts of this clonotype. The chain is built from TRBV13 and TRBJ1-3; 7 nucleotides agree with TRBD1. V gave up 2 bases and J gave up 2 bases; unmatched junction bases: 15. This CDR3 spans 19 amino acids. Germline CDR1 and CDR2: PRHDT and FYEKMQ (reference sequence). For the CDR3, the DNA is TGTGCCAGCAGCTTATGGAGGACAGGACTTTCCGTCCCTGGAAACACCATATATTTT. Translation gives CASSLWRTGLSVPGNTIYF.

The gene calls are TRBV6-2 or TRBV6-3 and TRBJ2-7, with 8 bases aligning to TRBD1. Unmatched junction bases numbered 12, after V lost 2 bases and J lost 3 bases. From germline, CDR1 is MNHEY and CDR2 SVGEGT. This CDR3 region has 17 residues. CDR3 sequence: CASSYPHDRGPLYEQYF. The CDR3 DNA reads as TGTGCCAGCAGTTACCCTCATGACAGGGGACCTCTCTACGAGCAGTACTTC.

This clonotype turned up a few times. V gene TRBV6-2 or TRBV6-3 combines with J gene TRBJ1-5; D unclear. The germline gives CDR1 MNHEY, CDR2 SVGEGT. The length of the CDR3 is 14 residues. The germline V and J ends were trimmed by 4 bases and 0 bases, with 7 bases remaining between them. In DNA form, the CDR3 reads TGTGCCAGCAGTTTGCTATATAGCAATCAGCCCCAGCATTTT. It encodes CASSLLYSNQPQHF.

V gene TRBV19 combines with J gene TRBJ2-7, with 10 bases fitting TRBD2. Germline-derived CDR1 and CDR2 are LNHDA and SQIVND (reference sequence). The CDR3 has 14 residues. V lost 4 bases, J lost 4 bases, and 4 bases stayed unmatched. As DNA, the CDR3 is TGTGCCAGTAGTACCCTAGCGGGAGAGTACGAGCAGTACTTC. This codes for CASSTLAGEYEQYF.

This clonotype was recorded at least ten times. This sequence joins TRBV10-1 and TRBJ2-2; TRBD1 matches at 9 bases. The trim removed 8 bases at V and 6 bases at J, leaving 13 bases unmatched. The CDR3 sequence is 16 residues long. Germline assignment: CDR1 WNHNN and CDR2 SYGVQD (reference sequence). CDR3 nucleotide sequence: TGCGCCAGCCCCGTTTGGGGGGACAGGGTCCCCGGGGAGCTGTTTTTT. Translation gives CASPVWGDRVPGELFF.

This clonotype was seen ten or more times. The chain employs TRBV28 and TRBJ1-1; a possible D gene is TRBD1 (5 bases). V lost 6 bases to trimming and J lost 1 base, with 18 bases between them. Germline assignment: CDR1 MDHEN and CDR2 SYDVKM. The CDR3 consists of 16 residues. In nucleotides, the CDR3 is TGTGCCAGCAGCAATCCTCCCGGACAACGGAACACTGAAGCTTTCTTT. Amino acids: CASSNPPGQRNTEAFF.

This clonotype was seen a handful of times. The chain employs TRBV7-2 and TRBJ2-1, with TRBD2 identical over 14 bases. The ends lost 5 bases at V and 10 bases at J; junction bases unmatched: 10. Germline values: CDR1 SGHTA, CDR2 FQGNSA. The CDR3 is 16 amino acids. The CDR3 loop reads CASSQRTSGRTMEQFF. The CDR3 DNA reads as TGTGCCAGCAGCCAGCGGACTAGCGGGAGGACCATGGAGCAGTTCTTC. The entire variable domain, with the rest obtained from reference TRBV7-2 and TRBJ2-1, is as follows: GAGVSQSPSNKVTEKGKDVELRCDPISGHTALYWYRQSLGQGLEFLIYFQGNSAPDKSGLPSDRFSAERTGGSVSTLTIQRTQQEDSAVYLCASSQRTSGRTMEQFFGPGTRLTVL.

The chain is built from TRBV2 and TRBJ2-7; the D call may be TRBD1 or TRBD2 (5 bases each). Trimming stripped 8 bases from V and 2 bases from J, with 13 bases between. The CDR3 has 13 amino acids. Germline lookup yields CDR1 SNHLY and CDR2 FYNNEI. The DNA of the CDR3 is TGTGCCAGCCGCCGTCGGGGCACCTACGAGCAGTACTTC. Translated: CASRRRGTYEQYF.

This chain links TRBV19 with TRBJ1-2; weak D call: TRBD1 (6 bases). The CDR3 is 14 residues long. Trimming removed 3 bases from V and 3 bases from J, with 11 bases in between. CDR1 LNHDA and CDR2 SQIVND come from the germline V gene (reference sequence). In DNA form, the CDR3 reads TGTGCCAGTAGTATTTCGGACAGATACTATGGCTACACCTTC. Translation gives CASSISDRYYGYTF.

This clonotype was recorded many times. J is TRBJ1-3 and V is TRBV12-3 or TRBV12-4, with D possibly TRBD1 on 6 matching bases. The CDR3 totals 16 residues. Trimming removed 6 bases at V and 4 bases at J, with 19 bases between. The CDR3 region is CASRLVQGPHGNTIYF. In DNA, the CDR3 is TGTGCCAGCAGACTTGTACAGGGCCCCCACGGAAACACCATATATTTT.